The rows below give T cell receptor beta chains drawn from one sample of a study of shared clonotypes between healthy human individuals. Produced via immunoSEQ multiplex PCR; TCRdb's table is partial and in-frame only. The sample includes 700,000 to 950,000 clones, 96% of them seen just once. Sequenced sample: naive CD8+ T cells sorted from blood. All receptors come from a young man in good health. Each CDR3 is given without its conserved first and last residue. Each record gives: D gene, J gene, V gene, CDR3 protein. D genes are given only for firm matches.

d_call: TRBD2
j_call: TRBJ2-2
v_call: TRBV28
cdr3_aa: ASSSPSGRFGELF

d_call: NA
j_call: TRBJ1-2
v_call: TRBV9
cdr3_aa: ASSGMTGPSA

d_call: NA
j_call: TRBJ2-7
v_call: TRBV5-1
cdr3_aa: ASSLATGKIDEQY

d_call: NA
j_call: TRBJ2-1
v_call: TRBV5-4
cdr3_aa: ACGSSYNEQF

d_call: NA
j_call: TRBJ2-3
v_call: TRBV9
cdr3_aa: ASSRSGLTDTQY

d_call: NA
j_call: TRBJ2-3
v_call: TRBV30
cdr3_aa: AWVEGGPTDTQY

d_call: NA
j_call: TRBJ2-2
v_call: TRBV15
cdr3_aa: ATSRWTAGAGELF

d_call: NA
j_call: TRBJ2-7
v_call: TRBV28
cdr3_aa: ASSSQTTYEQY

d_call: NA
j_call: TRBJ2-1
v_call: TRBV28
cdr3_aa: ASSWRGSDFRGNEQF

d_call: NA
j_call: TRBJ2-3
v_call: TRBV7-9
cdr3_aa: ASSSRLAPTDTQY

d_call: TRBD1
j_call: TRBJ2-7
v_call: TRBV7-9
cdr3_aa: ASSLGQGQY

d_call: NA
j_call: TRBJ2-1
v_call: TRBV11-2
cdr3_aa: ASSSVGSYNEQF

d_call: NA
j_call: TRBJ1-2
v_call: TRBV29-1
cdr3_aa: SALSGQPDGYT

d_call: TRBD2
j_call: TRBJ2-3
v_call: TRBV27
cdr3_aa: ASSLSFPSGLTDTQY

d_call: TRBD2
j_call: TRBJ2-7
v_call: TRBV29-1
cdr3_aa: SVETGGHGYYEQY

d_call: NA
j_call: TRBJ1-5
v_call: TRBV27
cdr3_aa: ASSLGPGGNQPQH

d_call: NA
j_call: TRBJ1-3
v_call: TRBV5-1
cdr3_aa: ASSLGDSGNTIY

d_call: TRBD2
j_call: TRBJ2-7
v_call: TRBV5-1
cdr3_aa: ASSLGTSGYEQY

d_call: NA
j_call: TRBJ2-1
v_call: TRBV11-2
cdr3_aa: ASSFRDNNEQF

d_call: TRBD1
j_call: TRBJ2-7
v_call: TRBV2
cdr3_aa: ASSPGQGPEQY

d_call: NA
j_call: TRBJ2-7
v_call: TRBV7-9
cdr3_aa: ASSPRSAYEQY

d_call: TRBD2
j_call: TRBJ2-1
v_call: TRBV7-6
cdr3_aa: ASSQGLDRPFDEQF

d_call: NA
j_call: TRBJ2-5
v_call: TRBV7-2
cdr3_aa: ASSLNREETQY

d_call: TRBD1
j_call: TRBJ1-5
v_call: TRBV15
cdr3_aa: ATSREGTGDQPQH

d_call: TRBD1
j_call: TRBJ1-2
v_call: TRBV27
cdr3_aa: ASSPRGTDSYGYT

d_call: NA
j_call: TRBJ1-1
v_call: TRBV7-9
cdr3_aa: ASSTTLNTEAF

d_call: NA
j_call: TRBJ2-2
v_call: TRBV7-9
cdr3_aa: ASSSTTPSGELF

d_call: TRBD2
j_call: TRBJ2-1
v_call: TRBV4-3
cdr3_aa: ASSQGTSGYNEQF

d_call: NA
j_call: TRBJ2-5
v_call: TRBV12-5
cdr3_aa: ASGLDPLETQY

d_call: NA
j_call: TRBJ2-3
v_call: TRBV5-1
cdr3_aa: ASSFDRNTDTQY

d_call: TRBD1
j_call: TRBJ1-5
v_call: TRBV28
cdr3_aa: ASSRDRVLQPQH

d_call: NA
j_call: TRBJ2-1
v_call: TRBV5-1
cdr3_aa: ASSLETYYNEQF

d_call: TRBD2
j_call: TRBJ2-3
v_call: TRBV19
cdr3_aa: ASTPTSGRADTQY

d_call: NA
j_call: TRBJ2-7
v_call: TRBV9
cdr3_aa: ASSTPGTLGSEQY

d_call: NA
j_call: TRBJ2-7
v_call: TRBV27
cdr3_aa: ASRTGYEQY

d_call: TRBD1
j_call: TRBJ1-1
v_call: TRBV6-4
cdr3_aa: ASSDDPGTDLN

d_call: NA
j_call: TRBJ1-2
v_call: TRBV10-1
cdr3_aa: ASSPEPKRYGYT

d_call: NA
j_call: TRBJ2-1
v_call: TRBV9
cdr3_aa: ASSLGTTSYNEQF

d_call: NA
j_call: TRBJ1-1
v_call: TRBV10-3
cdr3_aa: AIRGGARNTEAF

d_call: NA
j_call: TRBJ1-5
v_call: TRBV10-3
cdr3_aa: AISESGELGNQPQH

d_call: NA
j_call: TRBJ2-6
v_call: TRBV9
cdr3_aa: ASSEGGNVLT

d_call: NA
j_call: TRBJ1-4
v_call: TRBV7-9
cdr3_aa: ATDLDGRNEKLF